This T cell receptor (beta chain) was sequenced for a study of blood T cell repertoires in COVID-19. Study-level information: Specimens from acute and convalescent COVID-19 originated in the United States, Italy and Spain.

Per the authors' pipeline: Counts of nucleated cells, estimated from reference gene primer amplification, were obtained. Measured with immunoSEQ multiplex PCR; TCRdb has only the in-frame clones, and not every one. V and J calls and clone size are given by that table; D and trimming were obtained from the DNA. The sample records about 89,000 clones, 75% to 95% being singletons. The length of the CDR3 is 17 residues. Per the germline V gene, CDR1 is ENHRY and CDR2 is SYGVKD. The J segment lost 9 bases and the V segment lost 0 bases, leaving 10 bases of the junction unmatched. This chain joins TRBV10-3 and TRBJ2-1, with 11 nucleotides matching TRBD2. What was sequenced was peripheral blood. The clonotype comes from a human donor with active COVID-19. The donor label of this sample is uncertain. DNA for the CDR3: TGTGCCATCAGTGAGTCTCTTGGTAGCGGGGGGGGATTTGAGCAGTTCTTC. Translated, it gives CAISESLGSGGGFEQFF.